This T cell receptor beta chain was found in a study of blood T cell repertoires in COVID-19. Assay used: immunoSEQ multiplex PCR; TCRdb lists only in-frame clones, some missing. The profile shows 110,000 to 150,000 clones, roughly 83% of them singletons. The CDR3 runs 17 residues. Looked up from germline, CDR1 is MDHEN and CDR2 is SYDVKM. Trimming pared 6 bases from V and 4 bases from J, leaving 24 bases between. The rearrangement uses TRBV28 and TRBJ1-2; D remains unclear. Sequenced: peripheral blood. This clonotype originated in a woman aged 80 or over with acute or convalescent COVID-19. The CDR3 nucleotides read TGTGCCAGCAGCCTCAATCGAGGGCCCTATCGCCGCTATGGCTACACCTTC. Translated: CASSLNRGPYRRYGYTF.